The T cell receptor (beta chain) under discussion was sequenced for a study of vaccination and CD4 T cells after COVID-19. At the level of the study: Six males and four females, two of them Hispanic, were enrolled as convalescents. Post-COVID draws followed diagnosis by a median approximately 100 days (range 35 to 161).

Treatment in this sample: roughly 10-day PBMC culture with coronavirus spike peptide pools or control peptides (ViraFEST assay). Per-well cultures of millions of PBMCs received about 10 IU/ml IL-2 and approximately 9.4 ug/ml peptide pools. Sequencing of the DNA from cultured CD4+ T cells was carried out with the Oncomine TCR Beta short-read assay. From cultured CD4+ T cells, genomic DNA was extracted. Each CDR3 protein is one row after TCRdb ran MiXCR on the PCR reads. The sample includes about 4,000 distinct CDR3 sequences, roughly 78% of them seen just once. V trimming: 2 bases; J trimming: 2 bases; junction bases outside the gene matches: 8. CDR3 length: 16 amino acids. Per the germline V gene, CDR1 is MNHEY and CDR2 is SVGAGI. On this clonotype itself: The antigen is not known.

The sequenced material came from CD4+ T cells from blood, cultured in vitro. The clonotype was recovered from a human donor who had recovered from COVID-19. The chain carries TRBV6-5 and TRBJ1-2; 7 bases agree with TRBD1. The CDR3: CASSYLNRGLNYGYTF. In nucleotides, the CDR3 is TGTGCCAGCAGTTACCTAAACAGGGGATTAAACTATGGCTACACCTTC.